A selection of T cell receptor beta chains follows, all from one sample in a study of cytomegalovirus exposure and HLA in healthy donors. Clones were read by immunoSEQ multiplex PCR, and TCRdb kept only the in-frame ones, dropping some. The sample has roughly 100,000 clones; under 85% are singletons. Sequencing input: PBMCs. The receptor source for this set is a man between 18 and 35 years old in good health and CMV-seronegative. CDR3s include the opening cysteine and the closing phenylalanine or tryptophan. Fields, in order: J gene, V gene, clone size, D gene, CDR3 DNA, CDR3 protein. D genes are given only for firm matches. Size is omitted from some rows. Given values are once, few, many or a class for expanded clones.

>TRBJ2-2|TRBV1|few|NA
TGCACCAGCAGCCAAAAAAGGAGACTAGCGAGCCCGAACACCGGGGAGCTGTTTTTT
CTSSQKRRLASPNTGELFF
>TRBJ2-7|TRBV11-3|NA|TRBD1
TGTGCCAGCAGCCCTTGGACAGGGGCAGGGGACGAGCAGTACTTC
CASSPWTGAGDEQYF
>TRBJ1-2|TRBV9|NA|NA
TGTGCCAGCAGCGTAGCAGGGAACTATGGCTACACCTTC
CASSVAGNYGYTF
>TRBJ1-2|TRBV5-4|NA|NA
TGTGCCAGCAGCTTGGGGATAGATCTAAAGGAAGGGGCGTCTAACTATGGCTACACCTTC
CASSLGIDLKEGASNYGYTF
>TRBJ1-4|TRBV27|NA|TRBD1
TGTGCCAGCAGTTCCCAACAGGGGGCGGCTAATGAAAAACTGTTTTTT
CASSSQQGAANEKLFF
>TRBJ1-1|TRBV27|NA|NA
TGTGCCAGCAGTTTATATGGGGCGAACACTGAAGCTTTCTTT
CASSLYGANTEAFF
>TRBJ2-7|TRBV5-8|NA|TRBD2
TGTGCCAGCACCCCCCGGACTAGCAGATTCTACGAGCAGTACTTC
CASTPRTSRFYEQYF
>TRBJ1-3|TRBV11-2|NA|NA
TGTGCCAGCAGCTTAAGCCACAACCGCGGCCTTGGAAACACCATATATTTT
CASSLSHNRGLGNTIYF
>TRBJ2-6|TRBV7-8|few|NA
TGTGCCAGCAGCTTAGCTGAGGGACAAACTTTCTCTGGGGCCAACGTCCTGACTTTC
CASSLAEGQTFSGANVLTF
>TRBJ2-5|TRBV9|once|TRBD2
TGTGCCAGCAGCCCGATGGGGACCGCGGCGGGAGGGCTCCAAGAGACCCAGTACTTC
CASSPMGTAAGGLQETQYF
>TRBJ2-2|TRBV4-3|NA|TRBD1
TGCGCCAGCAGCCAAGAGGGGGACAGGGAGAACACCGGGGAGCTGTTTTTT
CASSQEGDRENTGELFF
>TRBJ2-4|TRBV27|once|NA
TGTGCCAGCAGTTTTCCCTCCCAGGGGAAAAACATTCAGTACTTC
CASSFPSQGKNIQYF
>TRBJ2-3|TRBV6-1|NA|NA
TGTGCCAGCAGTGAGGGACTGGCGCAGTATTTT
CASSEGLAQYF
>TRBJ2-1|TRBV6-5|few|NA
TGTGCCAGCGCATCCGGAGAGGGGCAGTTCTTC
CASASGEGQFF
>TRBJ1-6|TRBV5-6|once|NA
TGTGCCAGCAGCTTGGGACAGCTACTTTCACCCCTCCACTTT
CASSLGQLLSPLHF
>TRBJ2-1|TRBV7-9|NA|TRBD2
TGTTCCAGCAGTTGGACCGCCGGGACTAGCGGGATCGGGGAGCAGTTCTTC
CSSSWTAGTSGIGEQFF
>TRBJ2-1|TRBV9|NA|NA
TGTGCCAGCAGCGTTAGCGAGACCCGGGCGATTGAGCAGTTCTTC
CASSVSETRAIEQFF
>TRBJ2-1|TRBV28|NA|TRBD1
TGTGCCAGCAGTCCGGACAGGGGGTCCTACAATGAGCAGTTCTTC
CASSPDRGSYNEQFF
>TRBJ1-1|TRBV5-5|NA|TRBD1
TGTGCCAGCAGCTGGCTGGGACAGCCGAACACTGAAGCTTTCTTT
CASSWLGQPNTEAFF
>TRBJ1-1|TRBV7-2|few|NA
TGTGCCAGCAGCGCCTGGGGGGGCGGAAATACTGAAGCTTTCTTT
CASSAWGGGNTEAFF
>TRBJ2-3|TRBV27|NA|NA
TGTGCCAGCAGTAGTCGGGAGATTACAGATACGCAGTATTTT
CASSSREITDTQYF
>TRBJ2-5|TRBV7-3|NA|NA
TGTGCCAGCAGCTTAATAGTGGGGAGTGGAGAGACCCAGTACTTC
CASSLIVGSGETQYF
>TRBJ1-2|TRBV9|few|TRBD1
TGTGCCAGCAGCTCCGGGGGACAGTCTAACTATGGCTACACCTTC
CASSSGGQSNYGYTF
>TRBJ2-3|TRBV11-2|NA|NA
TGTGCCAGCAGCTCCGGACGTTTTGAGACAGAGCTCACAGATACGCAGTATTTT
CASSSGRFETELTDTQYF
>TRBJ2-7|TRBV11-3|NA|NA
TGTGCCAGCAGCTTCCCAAGTCCGGCCTACGAGCAGTACTTC
CASSFPSPAYEQYF
>TRBJ2-1|TRBV5-1|NA|NA
TGCGCCAGCAGCCCCTCTGTTGGGAGCGGTTCGGGCAATGAGCAGTTCTTC
CASSPSVGSGSGNEQFF
>TRBJ2-1|TRBV7-2|NA|NA
TGTGCCAGCACCCACATCGGGTCCTACAATGAGCAGTTCTTC
CASTHIGSYNEQFF
>TRBJ1-5|TRBV27|NA|NA
TGTGCCAGCAGTTCAGGTATCAATCAGCCCCAGCATTTT
CASSSGINQPQHF
>TRBJ2-1|TRBV7-3|NA|TRBD2
TGTGCCAGCAGCTTATTAGCGGGAGGGAGTAATGAGCAGTTCTTC
CASSLLAGGSNEQFF
>TRBJ2-5|TRBV27|NA|NA
TGTGCCAGCAGTTTGAGAGAAGAGACCCAGTACTTC
CASSLREETQYF
>TRBJ2-3|TRBV6-1|NA|NA
TGTGCCAGCAGTGAACGGCAGGGGCCAGATACGCAGTATTTT
CASSERQGPDTQYF
>TRBJ2-2|TRBV4-2|NA|NA
TGTGCCAGCAGCCAAGTAGCCGGGACTCGAAACACCGGGGAGCTGTTTTTT
CASSQVAGTRNTGELFF
>TRBJ2-2|TRBV10-2|NA|TRBD2
TGCGCCAGCAGTGAGACTAGCGGGTATCGGGCCGGGGAGCTGTTTTTT
CASSETSGYRAGELFF
>TRBJ2-1|TRBV27|NA|TRBD2
TGTGCCAGCAGTTTCTTCGCGGGAGTAGAGTATGAGCAGTTCTTC
CASSFFAGVEYEQFF
>TRBJ1-5|TRBV7-9|NA|NA
TGTTCCAGCAGTGCGGGCCGTCAGCCCCAGCATTTT
CSSSAGRQPQHF
>TRBJ2-3|TRBV7-2|NA|TRBD1
TGTGCCAGCAGCCTCCGACAGGGTAGCGCAGATACGCAGTATTTT
CASSLRQGSADTQYF
>TRBJ1-2|TRBV5-6|NA|TRBD1
TGTGCCAGCACTATCTTATCGGGGACAGGGCGTAGGGGCTACACCTTC
CASTILSGTGRRGYTF
>TRBJ2-7|TRBV28|NA|NA
TGTGCCAGCAGCACACAGGGGACTCGTATCTACGAGCAGTACTTC
CASSTQGTRIYEQYF
>TRBJ2-7|TRBV6-6|NA|NA
TGTGCCAGCACCTCGAAGACACCCGCCTACGAGCAGTACTTC
CASTSKTPAYEQYF
>TRBJ1-1|TRBV5-4|NA|TRBD1
TGTGCCAGCAGCCCTCAGGGGGCCGTGAACACTGAAGCTTTCTTT
CASSPQGAVNTEAFF
>TRBJ1-5|TRBV5-4|NA|NA
TGTGCCAGCAGCTTCGGTGGAGGTCGGCCCCAGCATTTT
CASSFGGGRPQHF
>TRBJ2-5|TRBV4-3|NA|TRBD2
TGCGCCAGCAGCCAGGGACTAGCCAAAGAGACCCAGTACTTC
CASSQGLAKETQYF
>TRBJ1-2|TRBV27|NA|NA
TGTGCCAGCAGTTTATTTGCAGGGGCCAGCGATGGCTACACCTTC
CASSLFAGASDGYTF
>TRBJ1-2|TRBV28|few|TRBD1
TGTGCCAGCAGTTTTCCCACAGCCAGGGACAGGGCCCTGGCGCGCTATGGCTACACCTTC
CASSFPTARDRALARYGYTF
>TRBJ2-5|TRBV6-5|NA|NA
TGTGCCAGCAGTACCCGACAGACCCAAGAGACCCAGTACTTC
CASSTRQTQETQYF
>TRBJ1-1|TRBV5-1|NA|TRBD1
TGCGCCAGCAGCTTGGAACGGACAGGGGGGCTACTTGAAGCTTTCTTT
CASSLERTGGLLEAFF
>TRBJ2-7|TRBV14|NA|NA
TGTGCCAGCAGCCAAGATTGGCAGGGTATTTACGAGCAGTACTTC
CASSQDWQGIYEQYF
>TRBJ1-1|TRBV19|few|NA
TGTGCCAGTATCGAGTCGCGGGGCCGAAACACTGAAGCTTTCTTT
CASIESRGRNTEAFF